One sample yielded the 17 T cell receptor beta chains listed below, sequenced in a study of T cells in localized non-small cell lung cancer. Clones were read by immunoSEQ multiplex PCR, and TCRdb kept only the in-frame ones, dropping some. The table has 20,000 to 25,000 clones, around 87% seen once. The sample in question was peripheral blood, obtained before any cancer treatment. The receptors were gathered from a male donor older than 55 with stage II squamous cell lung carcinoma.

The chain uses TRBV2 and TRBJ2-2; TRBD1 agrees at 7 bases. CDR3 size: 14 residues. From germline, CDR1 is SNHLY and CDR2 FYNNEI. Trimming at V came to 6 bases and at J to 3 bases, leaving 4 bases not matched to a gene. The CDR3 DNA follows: TGTGCCAGCAGAGGGGACAGCTACACCGGGGAGCTGTTTTTT. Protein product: CASRGDSYTGELFF.

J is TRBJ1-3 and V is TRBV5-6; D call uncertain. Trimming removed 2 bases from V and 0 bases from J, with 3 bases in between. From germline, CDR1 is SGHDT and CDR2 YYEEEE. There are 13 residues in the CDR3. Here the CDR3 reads CASSFRSGNTIYF. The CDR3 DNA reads TGTGCCAGCAGCTTCCGCTCTGGAAACACCATATATTTT.

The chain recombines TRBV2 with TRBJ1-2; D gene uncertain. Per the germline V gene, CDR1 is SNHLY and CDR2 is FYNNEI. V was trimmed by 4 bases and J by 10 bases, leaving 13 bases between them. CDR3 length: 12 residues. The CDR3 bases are TGTGCCAGCAGTGTCTCTGAGGCGCTCTACACCTTC. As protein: CASSVSEALYTF.

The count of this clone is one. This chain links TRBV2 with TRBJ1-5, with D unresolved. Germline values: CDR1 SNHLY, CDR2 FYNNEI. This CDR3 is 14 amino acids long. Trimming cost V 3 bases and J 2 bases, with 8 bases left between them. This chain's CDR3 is CASSDSGGNQPQHF. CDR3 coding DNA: TGTGCCAGCAGTGATTCCGGCGGCAATCAGCCCCAGCATTTT.

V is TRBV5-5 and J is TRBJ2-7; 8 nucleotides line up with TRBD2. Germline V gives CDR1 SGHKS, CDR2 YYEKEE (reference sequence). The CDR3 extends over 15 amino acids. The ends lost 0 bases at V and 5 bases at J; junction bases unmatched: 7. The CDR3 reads CASSLDSGSPHEQYF. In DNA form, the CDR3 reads TGTGCCAGCAGCTTGGACAGCGGGAGCCCCCACGAGCAGTACTTC.

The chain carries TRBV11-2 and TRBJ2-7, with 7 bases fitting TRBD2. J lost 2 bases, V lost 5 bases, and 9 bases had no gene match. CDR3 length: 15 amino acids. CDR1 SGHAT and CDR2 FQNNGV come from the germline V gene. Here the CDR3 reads CASSPTAGRAYEQYF. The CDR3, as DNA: TGTGCCAGCAGCCCGACAGCGGGACGGGCCTACGAGCAGTACTTC.

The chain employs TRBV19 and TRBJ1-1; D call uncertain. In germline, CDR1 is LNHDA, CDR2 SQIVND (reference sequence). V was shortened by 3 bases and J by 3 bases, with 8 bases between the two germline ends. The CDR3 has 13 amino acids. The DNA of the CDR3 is TGTGCCAGTAGTATCGCCAGCTACACTGAAGCTTTCTTT. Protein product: CASSIASYTEAFF.

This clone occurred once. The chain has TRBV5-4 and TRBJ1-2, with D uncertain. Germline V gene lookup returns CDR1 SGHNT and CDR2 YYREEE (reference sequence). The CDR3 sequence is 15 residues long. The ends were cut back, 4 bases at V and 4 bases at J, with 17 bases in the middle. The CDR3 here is CASSPPRSSGYGYTF. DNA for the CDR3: TGTGCCAGCAGCCCCCCGAGGAGCAGCGGCTATGGCTACACCTTC.

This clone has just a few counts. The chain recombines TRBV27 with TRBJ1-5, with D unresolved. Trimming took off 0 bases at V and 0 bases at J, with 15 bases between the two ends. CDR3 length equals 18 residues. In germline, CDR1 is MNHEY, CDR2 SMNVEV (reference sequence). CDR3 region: CASSLSVQSLSSNQPQHF. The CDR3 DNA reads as TGTGCCAGCAGTTTATCGGTACAGTCCTTATCTAGCAATCAGCCCCAGCATTTT.

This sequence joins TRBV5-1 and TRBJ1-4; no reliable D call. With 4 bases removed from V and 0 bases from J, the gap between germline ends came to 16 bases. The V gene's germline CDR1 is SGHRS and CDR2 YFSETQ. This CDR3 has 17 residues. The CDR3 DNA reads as TGCGCCAGCAGCCCCGCGGTCCAGACATCAACTAATGAAAAACTGTTTTTT. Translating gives CASSPAVQTSTNEKLFF.

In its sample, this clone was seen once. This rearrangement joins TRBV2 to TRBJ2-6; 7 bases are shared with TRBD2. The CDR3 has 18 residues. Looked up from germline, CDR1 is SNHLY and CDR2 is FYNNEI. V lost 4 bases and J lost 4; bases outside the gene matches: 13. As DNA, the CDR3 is TGTGCCAGCAGTGCTTCTAGCGGCTCAGGGCTAGGGGCCAACGTCCTGACTTTC. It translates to CASSASSGSGLGANVLTF. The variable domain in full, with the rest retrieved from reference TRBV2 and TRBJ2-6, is EPEVTQTPSHQVTQMGQEVILRCVPISNHLYFYWYRQILGQKVEFLVSFYNNEISEKSEIFDDQFSVERPDGSNFTLKIRSTKLEDSAMYFCASSASSGSGLGANVLTFGAGSRLTVL.

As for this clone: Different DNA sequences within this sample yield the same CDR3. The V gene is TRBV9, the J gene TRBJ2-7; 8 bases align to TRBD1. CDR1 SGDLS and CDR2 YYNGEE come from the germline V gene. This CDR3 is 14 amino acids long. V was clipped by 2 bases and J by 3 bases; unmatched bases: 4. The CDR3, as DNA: TGTGCCAGCAGCGTCGGACAGGGTGTCTACGAGCAGTACTTC. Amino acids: CASSVGQGVYEQYF.

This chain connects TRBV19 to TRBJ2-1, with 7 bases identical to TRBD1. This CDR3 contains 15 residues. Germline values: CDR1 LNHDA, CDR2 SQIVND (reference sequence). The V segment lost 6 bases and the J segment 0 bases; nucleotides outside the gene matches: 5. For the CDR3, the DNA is TGTGCCAGTAGCAATACAGGGGTCTCCTACAATGAGCAGTTCTTC. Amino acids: CASSNTGVSYNEQFF.

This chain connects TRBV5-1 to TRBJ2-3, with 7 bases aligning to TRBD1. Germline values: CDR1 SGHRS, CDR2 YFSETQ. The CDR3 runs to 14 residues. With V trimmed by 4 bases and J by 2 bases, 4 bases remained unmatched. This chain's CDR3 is CASSRGTVTDTQYF. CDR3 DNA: TGCGCCAGCAGCAGGGGGACAGTCACAGATACGCAGTATTTT.

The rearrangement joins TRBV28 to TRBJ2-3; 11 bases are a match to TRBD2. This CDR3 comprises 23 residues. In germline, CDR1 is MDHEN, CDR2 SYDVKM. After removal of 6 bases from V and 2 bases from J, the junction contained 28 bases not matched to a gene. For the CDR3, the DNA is TGTGCCAGCAGAAATATTAGCGGGAGGGCCGAAAGTGTCCCGACCCTTCACACAGATACGCAGTATTTT. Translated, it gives CASRNISGRAESVPTLHTDTQYF. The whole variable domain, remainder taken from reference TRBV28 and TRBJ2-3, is DVKVTQSSRYLVKRTGEKVFLECVQDMDHENMFWYRQDPGLGLRLIYFSYDVKMKEKGDIPEGYSVSREKKERFSLILESASTNQTSMYLCASRNISGRAESVPTLHTDTQYFGPGTRLTVL.

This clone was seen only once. This chain's CDR3 is CASSWGQGQIYQPQHF. The CDR3 DNA is TGTGCCAGCAGCTGGGGACAGGGGCAAATTTATCAGCCCCAGCATTTT. The rearrangement uses TRBV7-9 and TRBJ1-5, with 10 bases lining up with TRBD1. V lost 4 bases to trimming and J lost 5 bases; unmatched junction nucleotides: 8. The CDR3 has 16 amino acids. From germline, CDR1 is SEHNR and CDR2 FQNEAQ (reference sequence).

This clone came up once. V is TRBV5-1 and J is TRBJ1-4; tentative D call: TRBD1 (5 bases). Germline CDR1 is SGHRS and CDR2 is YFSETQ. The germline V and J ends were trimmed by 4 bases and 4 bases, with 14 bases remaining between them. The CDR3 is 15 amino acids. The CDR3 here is CASSSQGTLNEKLFF. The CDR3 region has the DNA TGCGCCAGCAGCAGCCAAGGGACCCTTAATGAAAAACTGTTTTTT. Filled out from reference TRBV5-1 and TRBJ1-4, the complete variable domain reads KAGVTQTPRYLIKTRGQQVTLSCSPISGHRSVSWYQQTPGQGLQFLFEYFSETQRNKGNFPGRFSGRQFSNSRSEMNVSTLELGDSALYLCASSSQGTLNEKLFFGSGTQLSVL.